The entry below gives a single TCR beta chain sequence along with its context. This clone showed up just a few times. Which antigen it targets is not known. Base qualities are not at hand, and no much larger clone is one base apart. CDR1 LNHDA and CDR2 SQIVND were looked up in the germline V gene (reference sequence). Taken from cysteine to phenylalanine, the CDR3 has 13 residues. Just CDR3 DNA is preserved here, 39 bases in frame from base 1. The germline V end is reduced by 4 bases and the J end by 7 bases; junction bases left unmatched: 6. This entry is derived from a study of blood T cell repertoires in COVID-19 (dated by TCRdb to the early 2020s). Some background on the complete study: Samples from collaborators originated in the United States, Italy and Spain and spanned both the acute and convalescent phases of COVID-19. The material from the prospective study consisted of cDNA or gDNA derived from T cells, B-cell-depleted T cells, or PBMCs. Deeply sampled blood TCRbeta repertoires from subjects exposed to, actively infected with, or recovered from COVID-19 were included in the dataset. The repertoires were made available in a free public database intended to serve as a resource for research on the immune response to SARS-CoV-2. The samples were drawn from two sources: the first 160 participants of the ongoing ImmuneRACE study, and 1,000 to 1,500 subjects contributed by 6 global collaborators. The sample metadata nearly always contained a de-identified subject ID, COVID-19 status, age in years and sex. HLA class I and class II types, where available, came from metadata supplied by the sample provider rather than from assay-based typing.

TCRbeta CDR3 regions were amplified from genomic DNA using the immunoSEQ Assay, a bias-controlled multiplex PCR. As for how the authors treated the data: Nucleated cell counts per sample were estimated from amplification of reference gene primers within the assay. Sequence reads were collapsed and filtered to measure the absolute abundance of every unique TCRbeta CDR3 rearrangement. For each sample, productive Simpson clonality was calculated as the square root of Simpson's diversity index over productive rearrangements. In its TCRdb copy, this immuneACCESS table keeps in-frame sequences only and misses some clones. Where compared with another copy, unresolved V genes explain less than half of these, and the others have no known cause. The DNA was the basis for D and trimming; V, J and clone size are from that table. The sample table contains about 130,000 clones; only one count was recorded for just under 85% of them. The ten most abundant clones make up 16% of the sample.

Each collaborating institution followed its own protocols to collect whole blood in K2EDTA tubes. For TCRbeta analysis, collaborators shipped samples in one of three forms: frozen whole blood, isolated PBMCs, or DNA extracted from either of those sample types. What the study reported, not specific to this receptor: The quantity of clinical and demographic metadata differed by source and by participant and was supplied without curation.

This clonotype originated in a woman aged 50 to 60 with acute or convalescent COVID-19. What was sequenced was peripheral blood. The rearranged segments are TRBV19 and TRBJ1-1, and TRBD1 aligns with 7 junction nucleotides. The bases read TGTGCCAGTAGTACGCAATACAGGGGTGAAGCTTTCTTT. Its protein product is CASSTQYRGEAFF.